Presented here are 21 T cell receptor beta chains from one specimen sequenced in a study of technical replicates of blood from several donors. The repertoire was sequenced with immunoSEQ multiplex PCR; TCRdb's copy has only in-frame clones and lacks some. Counted here are more than 65,000 clones, about 87% occurring once; the ten biggest clones make up roughly 5%. Sequencing was done on a sample of PBMCs. The receptors were sampled from a human donor in good health. Some clones in this sample may be carry-over from other donors' samples.

This chain connects TRBV7-9 to TRBJ1-2; D might be TRBD1 (5 bases). V was pared by 5 bases and J by 8 bases, with 27 bases between. Germline V lookup: CDR1 SEHNR, CDR2 FQNEAQ (reference sequence). The CDR3 spans 17 residues. The CDR3: CASSGTFRGNFASGYTF. In nucleotides, the CDR3 is TGTGCCAGCAGCGGCACATTCCGGGGGAATTTCGCTTCGGGCTACACCTTC.

This clone was seen once. V and J are TRBV29-1 and TRBJ2-2; 7 bases align to TRBD1. Germline CDR1 is SQVTM and CDR2 is ANQGSEA. V dropped 6 bases and J dropped 5; count of bases not matched to a gene: 3. The CDR3 is 12 amino acids. The DNA for the CDR3 is TGCAGCGTGCACAGGGGAACCGGGGAGCTGTTTTTT. This sequence encodes CSVHRGTGELFF.

The chain employs TRBV19 and TRBJ2-7, with D possibly TRBD2 on 6 matching bases. Trimming removed 3 bases from V and 6 bases from J, with 9 bases in between. CDR3 size: 12 residues. CDR1 is LNHDA and CDR2 is SQIVND in the germline V gene (reference sequence). For the CDR3, the DNA is TGTGCCAGTAGTATGGCCGGGGGCGAGCAGTACTTC. Translated: CASSMAGGEQYF.

The genes are TRBV7-2 and TRBJ1-6; D ambiguous. Germline values: CDR1 SGHTA, CDR2 FQGNSA. The CDR3 has 16 amino acids. Trimming took off 1 base at V and 0 bases at J, with 7 bases between the two ends. CDR3 DNA: TGTGCCAGCAGCTTAGACCTGAGCTCCTATAATTCACCCCTCCACTTT. Its translation: CASSLDLSSYNSPLHF.

The V gene is TRBV9, the J gene TRBJ2-3; TRBD2 matches 7 bases. The CDR3 contains 15 residues. From germline, CDR1 is SGDLS and CDR2 YYNGEE. V dropped 0 bases and J dropped 4; count of bases not matched to a gene: 5. DNA for the CDR3: TGTGCCAGCAGCGTAGTGGGGGGGATCTCAGATACGCAGTATTTT. This translates into CASSVVGGISDTQYF. Full variable domain (remainder filled in from reference TRBV9 and TRBJ2-3): DSGVTQTPKHLITATGQRVTLRCSPRSGDLSVYWYQQSLDQGLQFLIQYYNGEERAKGNILERFSAQQFPDLHSELNLSSLELGDSALYFCASSVVGGISDTQYFGPGTRLTVL.

The chain carries TRBV6-5 and TRBJ2-5, with D maybe TRBD1 (5 bases). V lost 0 bases to trimming and J lost 5 bases, with 13 bases between them. CDR1 and CDR2 from the germline V gene are MNHEY and SVGAGI. This CDR3 has 15 residues. CDR3 nucleotides: TGTGCCAGCAGTTACTCTAGGGGCGCGCTGGAGACCCAGTACTTC. Its translation is CASSYSRGALETQYF.

In this sample, this clone turned up once. CDR3: CASSPLSSMNTEAFF. The CDR3 bases are TGTGCCAGCAGCCCGTTGTCGAGCATGAACACTGAAGCTTTCTTT. The chain couples TRBV5-6 to TRBJ1-1; no reliable D call. Germline V gives CDR1 SGHDT, CDR2 YYEEEE. V lost 4 bases, J lost 0 bases, and 13 bases lay in between. This CDR3 comprises 15 residues.

The chain couples TRBV7-4 to TRBJ2-7, with D tentatively TRBD2 (6 bases). V lost 5 bases and J 5 bases, leaving 22 bases between the germline ends. The germline gives CDR1 SGHVT, CDR2 SQSDAQ. This CDR3 is built from 16 residues. The CDR3 protein is CASSHRPEGRDHEQYF. CDR3 nucleotide sequence: TGTGCCAGCAGCCACCGACCTGAGGGGCGGGACCACGAGCAGTACTTC.

The genes are TRBV4-3 and TRBJ2-1, with 11 bases identical to TRBD2. The CDR3 contains 17 residues. CDR1 and CDR2 from the germline V gene are LGHNA and YSLEER. With V trimmed by 0 bases and J by 6 bases, 7 bases remained unmatched. CDR3 DNA sequence: TGCGCCAGCAGCCAAGATAGACTAGCGGGGCTCGCCAATGAGCAGTTCTTC. Translated: CASSQDRLAGLANEQFF.

The V call is TRBV4-3, the J call TRBJ1-2; 10 bases agree with TRBD1. This CDR3 contains 15 residues. In germline, CDR1 is LGHNA, CDR2 YSLEER. Trimming cost V 4 bases and J 8 bases; bases outside gene matches: 10. The CDR3 loop reads CASSRTRQGAWGYTF. In DNA, the CDR3 is TGCGCCAGCAGCCGAACCAGACAGGGGGCATGGGGCTACACCTTC.

This sequence joins TRBV4-2 and TRBJ1-6; D is undetermined. Germline CDR1 and CDR2: LGHNA and YNFKEQ. CDR3 length: 17 residues. V lost 2 bases to trimming and J lost 5 bases, with 16 bases between them. CDR3 region: CASSQLTGKADNSPLHF. The CDR3 DNA reads as TGTGCCAGCAGCCAATTAACCGGGAAGGCGGATAATTCACCCCTCCACTTT.

CDR3: CASSSKDRGGGELFF. CDR3 in DNA: TGTGCCAGCAGCTCCAAGGACAGGGGAGGCGGGGAGCTGTTTTTT. This chain joins TRBV7-9 and TRBJ2-2, with TRBD1 matching over 9 bases. Germline V CDR1 and CDR2: SEHNR, FQNEAQ (reference sequence). CDR3 length: 15 residues. J was trimmed by 7 bases and V by 4 bases; bases with no gene match: 7.

CDR3 in DNA: TGTGCCAGCAGCGGGAGAAAGACAGGGCTAAACGAGCAGTACTTC. Translating it yields CASSGRKTGLNEQYF. The chain is built from TRBV5-6 and TRBJ2-7, with 7 bases matching TRBD1. This CDR3 spans 15 amino acids. Germline V gene data show CDR1 as SGHDT and CDR2 as YYEEEE. The V gene end was trimmed by 4 bases and the J gene end by 5 bases; junction bases not matched to a gene: 12.

The chain links TRBV7-8 to TRBJ2-3; 8 bases are a match to TRBD1. The trim removed 5 bases at V and 2 bases at J, leaving 6 bases unmatched. The germline V gene encodes CDR1 SGHVS and CDR2 FQNEAQ. The CDR3 totals 15 residues. The CDR3 DNA reads as TGTGCCAGCAGCCCCCGGACAGGGAACACAGATACGCAGTATTTT. Translated: CASSPRTGNTDTQYF.

The chain couples TRBV29-1 to TRBJ1-2; D ambiguous. V lost 5 bases to trimming and J lost 7 bases, with 14 bases between them. The CDR3 runs 12 residues. The germline V gene encodes CDR1 SQVTM and CDR2 ANQGSEA. This chain's CDR3 is CSVPWEGSGYTF. The CDR3, as DNA: TGCAGCGTTCCCTGGGAGGGTTCTGGCTACACCTTC.

The chain has TRBV27 and TRBJ2-7; D gene unclear. The CDR3 is made up of 13 amino acids. Germline assignment: CDR1 MNHEY and CDR2 SMNVEV (reference sequence). Between the trimmed V and J ends, which lost 2 bases and 4 bases, there was a span of 9 bases. The CDR3 coding sequence is TGTGCCAGCAGTTTAGCCCCTCAGTACGAGCAGTACTTC. This encodes CASSLAPQYEQYF.

In this sample, this clone turned up a few times. The genes are TRBV7-9 and TRBJ2-7, with D maybe TRBD2 (5 bases). This CDR3 has 15 residues. The germline gives CDR1 SEHNR, CDR2 FQNEAQ (reference sequence). V gave up 3 bases and J gave up 0 bases, with 12 bases separating them. The CDR3 coding sequence is TGTGCCAGCAGCTTCCCAGGACTGAGCTCCTACGAGCAGTACTTC. Its translation: CASSFPGLSSYEQYF.

This chain joins TRBV7-2 and TRBJ1-2; 9 bases are a match to TRBD1. CDR1 is SGHTA, CDR2 FQGNSA, per germline. With 5 bases clipped from V and 1 base from J, the junction kept 2 bases outside the gene matches. The CDR3 runs to 14 residues. As DNA, the CDR3 is TGTGCCAGCAGCAAGGGACAGGGTAACTATGGCTACACCTTC. Its protein product is CASSKGQGNYGYTF.

V is TRBV4-2 and J is TRBJ1-5; TRBD1 is a possible D gene (6 bases). Germline CDR1 and CDR2: LGHNA and YNFKEQ. There are 15 residues in the CDR3. Trimming took 1 base from V and 6 from J, leaving 13 bases between them. Here the CDR3 reads CASSQATGYFQPQHF. CDR3 sequence (DNA): TGTGCCAGCAGCCAAGCCACAGGGTACTTTCAGCCCCAGCATTTT.

The chain employs TRBV15 and TRBJ1-2; no definite D call. Trimming cost V 5 bases and J 0 bases, with 4 bases left between them. From germline, CDR1 is LNHNV and CDR2 YYDKDF (reference sequence). This CDR3 is built from 12 residues. The CDR3 region has the DNA TGTGCCACCAGCGAGCCTAACTATGGCTACACCTTC. Protein product: CATSEPNYGYTF.

V is TRBV19 and J is TRBJ2-2; 7 bases are a match to TRBD2. J was trimmed by 2 bases and V by 7 bases; bases with no gene match: 4. The CDR3 is 14 residues long. Germline CDR1 reads LNHDA; CDR2 reads SQIVND (reference sequence). The CDR3 DNA is TGTGCCAGTAATCTAGCGGCCAACACCGGGGAGCTGTTTTTT. Its protein product is CASNLAANTGELFF.